The clone carrying this T cell receptor beta chain was seen many times. The data stem from a study of Graves' ophthalmopathy and Graves' hyperthyroidism. RNA served as the template for amplifying TCR beta CDR3 regions. After a first-round RT-PCR with HTBI primers, a second-round multiplex PCR was run. TCRdb re-called the multiplex PCR reads with MiXCR, one entry per CDR3 protein. The data hold roughly 400,000 distinct CDR3 sequences, with roughly a sixth observed a single time. The CDR3 sequence is 13 residues long. V shed 5 bases and J shed 0 bases, with 8 bases lying between them. Germline-derived CDR1 and CDR2 are MDHEN and SYDVKM.

This receptor was identified in an adult woman with stable Graves' hyperthyroidism. The chain uses TRBV28 and TRBJ2-7, with D unresolved. Sequencing input: peripheral blood. CDR3 nucleotides: TGTGCCAGCAGTCCCCCCATCTCCTACGAGCAGTACTTC. Protein product: CASSPPISYEQYF.